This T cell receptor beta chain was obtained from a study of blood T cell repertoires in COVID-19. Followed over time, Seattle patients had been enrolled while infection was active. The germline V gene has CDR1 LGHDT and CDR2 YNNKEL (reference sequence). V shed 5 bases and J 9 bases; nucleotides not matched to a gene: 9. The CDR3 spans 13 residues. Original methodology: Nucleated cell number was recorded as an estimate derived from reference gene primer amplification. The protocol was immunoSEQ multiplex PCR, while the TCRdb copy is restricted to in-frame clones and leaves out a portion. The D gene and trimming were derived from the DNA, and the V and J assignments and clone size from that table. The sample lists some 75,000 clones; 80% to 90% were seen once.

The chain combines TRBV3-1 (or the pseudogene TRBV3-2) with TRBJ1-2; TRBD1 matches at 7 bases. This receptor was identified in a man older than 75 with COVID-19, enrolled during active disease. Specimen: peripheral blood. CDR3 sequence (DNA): TGTGCCAGCAGCTTAAATCCGGGACAGAGCTACACCTTC. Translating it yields CASSLNPGQSYTF.